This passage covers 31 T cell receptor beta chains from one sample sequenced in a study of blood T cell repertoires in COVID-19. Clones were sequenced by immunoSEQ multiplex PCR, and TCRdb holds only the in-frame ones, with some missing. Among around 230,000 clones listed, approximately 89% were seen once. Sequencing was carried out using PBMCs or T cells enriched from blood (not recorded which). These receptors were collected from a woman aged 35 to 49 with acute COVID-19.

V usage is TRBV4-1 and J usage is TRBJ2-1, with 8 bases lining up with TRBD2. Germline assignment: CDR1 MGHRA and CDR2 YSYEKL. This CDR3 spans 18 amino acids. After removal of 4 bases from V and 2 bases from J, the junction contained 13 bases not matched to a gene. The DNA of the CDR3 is TGCGCCAGCAGCCTAGCAGCGGGGGCTTGGGGGGCCTACAATGAGCAGTTCTTC. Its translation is CASSLAAGAWGAYNEQFF.

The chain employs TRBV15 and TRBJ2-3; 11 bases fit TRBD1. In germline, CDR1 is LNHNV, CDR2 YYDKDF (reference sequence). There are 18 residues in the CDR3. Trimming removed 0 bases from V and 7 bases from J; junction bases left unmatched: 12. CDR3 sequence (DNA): TGTGCCACCAGCAGAGATCGACCGGGACAGGGGGTGTTAAATACGCAGTATTTT. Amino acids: CATSRDRPGQGVLNTQYF.

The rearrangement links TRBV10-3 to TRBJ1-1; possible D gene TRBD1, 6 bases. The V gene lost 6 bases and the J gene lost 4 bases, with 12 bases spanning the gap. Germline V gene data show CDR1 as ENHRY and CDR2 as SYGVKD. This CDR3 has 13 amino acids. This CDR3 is CAIRQGGGTEAFF. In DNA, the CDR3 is TGTGCCATCAGACAGGGTGGTGGCACTGAAGCTTTCTTT.

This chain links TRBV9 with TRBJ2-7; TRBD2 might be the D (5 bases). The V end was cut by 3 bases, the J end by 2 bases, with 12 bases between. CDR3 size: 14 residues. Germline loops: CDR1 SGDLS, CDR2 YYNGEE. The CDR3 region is CASSGTPVAYEQYF. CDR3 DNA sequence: TGTGCCAGCAGCGGGACTCCCGTCGCCTACGAGCAGTACTTC.

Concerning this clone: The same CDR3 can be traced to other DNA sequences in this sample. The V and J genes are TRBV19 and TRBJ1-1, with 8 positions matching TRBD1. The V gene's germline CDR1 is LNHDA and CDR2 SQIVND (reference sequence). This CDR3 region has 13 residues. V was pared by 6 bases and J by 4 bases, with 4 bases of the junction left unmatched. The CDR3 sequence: CASSPTGGTEAFF. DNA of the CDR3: TGTGCCAGTAGCCCCACAGGGGGCACTGAAGCTTTCTTT. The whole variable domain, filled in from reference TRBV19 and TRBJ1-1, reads DGGITQSPKYLFRKEGQNVTLSCEQNLNHDAMYWYRQDPGQGLRLIYYSQIVNDFQKGDIAEGYSVSREKKESFPLTVTSAQKNPTAFYLCASSPTGGTEAFFGQGTRLTVV.

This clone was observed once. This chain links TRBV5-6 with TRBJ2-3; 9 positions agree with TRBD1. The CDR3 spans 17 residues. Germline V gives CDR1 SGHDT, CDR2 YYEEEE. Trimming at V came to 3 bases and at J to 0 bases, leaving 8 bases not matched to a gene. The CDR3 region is CASSSRTGEGSTDTQYF. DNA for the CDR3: TGTGCCAGCAGCTCCAGGACAGGGGAGGGTAGCACAGATACGCAGTATTTT.

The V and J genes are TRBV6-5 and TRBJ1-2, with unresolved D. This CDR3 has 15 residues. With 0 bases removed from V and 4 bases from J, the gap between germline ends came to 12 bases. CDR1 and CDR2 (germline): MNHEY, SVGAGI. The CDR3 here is CASSYSRVTGYGYTF. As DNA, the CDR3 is TGTGCCAGCAGTTACTCGAGGGTAACGGGCTATGGCTACACCTTC.

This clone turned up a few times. CDR3: CASSTSPSGRETQYF. CDR3 bases: TGTGCCAGCAGCACCTCTCCTTCGGGGAGAGAGACCCAGTACTTC. J is TRBJ2-5 and V is TRBV7-2; TRBD2 is a possible D gene (5 bases). The CDR3 length is 15 residues. The germline V and J ends were trimmed by 5 bases and 4 bases, with 17 bases remaining between them. Germline V lookup: CDR1 SGHTA, CDR2 FQGNSA.

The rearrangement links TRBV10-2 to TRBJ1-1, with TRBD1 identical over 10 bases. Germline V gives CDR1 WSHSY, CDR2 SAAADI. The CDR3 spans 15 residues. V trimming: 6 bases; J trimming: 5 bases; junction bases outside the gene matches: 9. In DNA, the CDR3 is TGCGCCAGCAGACCGCCGGGACAGGGGAGGACTGAAGCTTTCTTT. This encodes CASRPPGQGRTEAFF.

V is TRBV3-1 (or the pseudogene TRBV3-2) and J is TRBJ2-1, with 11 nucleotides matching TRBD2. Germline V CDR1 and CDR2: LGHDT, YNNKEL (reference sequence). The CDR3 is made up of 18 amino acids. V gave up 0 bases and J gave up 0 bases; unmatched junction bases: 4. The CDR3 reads CASSQDRLAGGSYNEQFF. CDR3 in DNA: TGTGCCAGCAGCCAAGATAGGCTAGCGGGGGGCTCCTACAATGAGCAGTTCTTC.

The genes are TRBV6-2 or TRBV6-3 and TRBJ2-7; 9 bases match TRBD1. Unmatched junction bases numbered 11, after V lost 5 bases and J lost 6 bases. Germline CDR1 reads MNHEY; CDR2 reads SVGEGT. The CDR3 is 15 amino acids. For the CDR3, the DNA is TGTGCCAGCAGTAACAGGGGACAGGGTTTTTCCGAGCAGTACGTC. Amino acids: CASSNRGQGFSEQYV.

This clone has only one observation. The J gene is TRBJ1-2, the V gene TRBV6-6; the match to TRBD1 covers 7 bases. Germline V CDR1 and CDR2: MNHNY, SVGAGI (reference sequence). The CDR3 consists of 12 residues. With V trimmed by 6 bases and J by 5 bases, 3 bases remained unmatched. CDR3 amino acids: CASSQGQYGYTF. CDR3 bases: TGTGCCAGCAGCCAGGGACAGTATGGCTACACCTTC.

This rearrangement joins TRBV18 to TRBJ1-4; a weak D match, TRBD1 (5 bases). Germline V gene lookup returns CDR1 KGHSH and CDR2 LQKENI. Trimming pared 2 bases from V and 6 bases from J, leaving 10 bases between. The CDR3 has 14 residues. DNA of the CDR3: TGTGCCAGCTCACCATGGCAGGGTGATGAAAAACTGTTTTTT. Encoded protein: CASSPWQGDEKLFF.

Here the CDR3 DNA reads TGTGCCAGCAGCCGACTAGCGGACTACGAGCAGTACTTC. Translated: CASSRLADYEQYF. The rearrangement links TRBV5-6 to TRBJ2-7; the match to TRBD2 covers 9 bases. CDR3 length: 13 amino acids. The germline CDR1 and CDR2 sequences are SGHDT and YYEEEE. Germline trimming cut 4 bases from V and 3 bases from J; bases unmatched to any gene: 2.

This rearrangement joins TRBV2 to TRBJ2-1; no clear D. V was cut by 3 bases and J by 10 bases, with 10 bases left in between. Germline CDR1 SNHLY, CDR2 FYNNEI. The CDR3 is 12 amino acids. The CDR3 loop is CASSDSLLEQFF. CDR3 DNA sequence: TGTGCCAGCAGTGACAGTCTTTTAGAGCAGTTCTTC.

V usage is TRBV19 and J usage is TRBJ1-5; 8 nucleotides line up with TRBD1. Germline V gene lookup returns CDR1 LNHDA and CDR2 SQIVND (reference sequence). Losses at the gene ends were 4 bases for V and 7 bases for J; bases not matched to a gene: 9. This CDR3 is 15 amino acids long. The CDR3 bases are TGTGCCAGTAGTACGGGACAGGCCGTTCGACAGCCCCAGCATTTT. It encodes CASSTGQAVRQPQHF. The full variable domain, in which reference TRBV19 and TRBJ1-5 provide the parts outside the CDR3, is DGGITQSPKYLFRKEGQNVTLSCEQNLNHDAMYWYRQDPGQGLRLIYYSQIVNDFQKGDIAEGYSVSREKKESFPLTVTSAQKNPTAFYLCASSTGQAVRQPQHFGDGTRLSIL.

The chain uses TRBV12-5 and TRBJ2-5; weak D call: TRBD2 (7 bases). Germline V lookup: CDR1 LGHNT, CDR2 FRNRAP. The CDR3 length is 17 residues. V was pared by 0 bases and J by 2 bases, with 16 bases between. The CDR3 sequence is CASGLVPAGAGQETQYF. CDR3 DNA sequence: TGTGCTAGTGGTTTGGTACCTGCGGGGGCAGGACAAGAGACCCAGTACTTC.

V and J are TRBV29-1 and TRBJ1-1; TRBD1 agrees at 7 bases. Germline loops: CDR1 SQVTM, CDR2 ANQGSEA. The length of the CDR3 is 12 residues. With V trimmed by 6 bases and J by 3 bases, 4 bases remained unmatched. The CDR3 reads CSVFGQDTEAFF. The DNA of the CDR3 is TGCAGCGTATTTGGACAGGACACTGAAGCTTTCTTT.

CDR3 DNA: TGCGCCAGCAGCCAAGATCGGAGCGGGCGCTATGGCTACACCTTC. It is translated as CASSQDRSGRYGYTF. The chain carries TRBV4-3 and TRBJ1-2; D uncertain. Looked up from germline, CDR1 is LGHNA and CDR2 is YSLEER. V lost 0 bases to trimming and J lost 4 bases, with 12 bases between them. The CDR3 is 15 residues long.

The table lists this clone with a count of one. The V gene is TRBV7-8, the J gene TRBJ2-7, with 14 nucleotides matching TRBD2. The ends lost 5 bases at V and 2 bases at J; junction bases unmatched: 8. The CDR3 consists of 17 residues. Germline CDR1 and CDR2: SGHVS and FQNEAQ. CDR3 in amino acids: CASSPGTSGGSAYEQYF. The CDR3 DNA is TGTGCCAGCAGCCCGGGGACTAGCGGGGGTAGCGCCTACGAGCAGTACTTC.

The DNA for the CDR3 is TGCAGTGCTAGTGGCTCGGGGCGGGCAGGGGTCTTAAATGAGCAGTTCTTC. Translation gives CSASGSGRAGVLNEQFF. The J gene is TRBJ2-1, the V gene TRBV20-1, with D possibly being TRBD1 (6 bases). CDR3 length equals 17 residues. Per germline, CDR1 DFQATT and CDR2 SNEGSKA (reference sequence). V shed 3 bases and J shed 7 bases, with 25 bases lying between them.

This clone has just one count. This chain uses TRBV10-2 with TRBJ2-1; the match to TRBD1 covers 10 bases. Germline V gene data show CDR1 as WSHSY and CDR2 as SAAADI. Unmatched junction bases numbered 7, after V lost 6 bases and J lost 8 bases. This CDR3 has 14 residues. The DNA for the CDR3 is TGCGCCAGCAGGGACAGGGGGGAGTTCCATGAGCAGTTCTTC. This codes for CASRDRGEFHEQFF.

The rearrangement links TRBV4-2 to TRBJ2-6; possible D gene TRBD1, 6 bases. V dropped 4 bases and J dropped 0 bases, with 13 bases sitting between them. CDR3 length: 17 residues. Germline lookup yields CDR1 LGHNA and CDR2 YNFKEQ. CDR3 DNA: TGTGCCAGCAGCCTCATGACAGGACGCTCTGGGGCCAACGTCCTGACTTTC. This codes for CASSLMTGRSGANVLTF.

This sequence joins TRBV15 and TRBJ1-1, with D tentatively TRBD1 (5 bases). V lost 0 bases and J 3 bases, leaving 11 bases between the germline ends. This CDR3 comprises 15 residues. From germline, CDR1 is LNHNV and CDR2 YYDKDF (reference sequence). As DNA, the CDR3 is TGTGCCACCAGCAGAGATCCCCGGGGGGACACTGAAGCTTTCTTT. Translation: CATSRDPRGDTEAFF.

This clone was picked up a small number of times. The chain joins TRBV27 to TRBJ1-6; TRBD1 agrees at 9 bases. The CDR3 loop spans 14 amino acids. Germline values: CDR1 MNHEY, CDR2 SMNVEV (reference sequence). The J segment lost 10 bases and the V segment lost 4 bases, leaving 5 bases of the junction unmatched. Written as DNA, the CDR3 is TGTGCCAGCAGTTGGGGACAGGGAGGGTCACCCCTCCACTTT. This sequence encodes CASSWGQGGSPLHF.

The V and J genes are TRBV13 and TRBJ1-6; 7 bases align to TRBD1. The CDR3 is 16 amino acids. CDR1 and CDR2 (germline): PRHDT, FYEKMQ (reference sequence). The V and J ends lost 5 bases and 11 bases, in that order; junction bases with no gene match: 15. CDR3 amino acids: CASSIINRGRLAPLHF. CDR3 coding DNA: TGTGCCAGCAGCATAATTAACAGGGGACGTTTGGCACCCCTCCACTTT.

The CDR3 loop is CASSPGQGRSPGYTF. The CDR3, as DNA: TGCGCCAGCAGCCCCGGACAGGGGAGAAGCCCTGGCTACACCTTC. The chain joins TRBV5-1 to TRBJ1-2, with TRBD1 matching 9 bases. With 4 bases clipped from V and 7 bases from J, the junction kept 11 bases outside the gene matches. Germline loops: CDR1 SGHRS, CDR2 YFSETQ. The CDR3 is 15 residues long.

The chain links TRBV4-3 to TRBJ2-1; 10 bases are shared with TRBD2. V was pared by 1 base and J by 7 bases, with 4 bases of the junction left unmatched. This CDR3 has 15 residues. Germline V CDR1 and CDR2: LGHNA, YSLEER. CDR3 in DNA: TGCGCCAGCAGCCAAGTAGCTAGCGGGAGAAATGAGCAGTTCTTC. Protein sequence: CASSQVASGRNEQFF.

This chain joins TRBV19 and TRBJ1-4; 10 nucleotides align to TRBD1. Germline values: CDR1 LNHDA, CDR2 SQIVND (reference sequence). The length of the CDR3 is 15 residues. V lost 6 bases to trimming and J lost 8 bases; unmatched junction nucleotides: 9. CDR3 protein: CASSLPGQGNEKLFF. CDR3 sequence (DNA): TGTGCCAGTAGCCTCCCGGGACAGGGGAACGAAAAACTGTTTTTT.

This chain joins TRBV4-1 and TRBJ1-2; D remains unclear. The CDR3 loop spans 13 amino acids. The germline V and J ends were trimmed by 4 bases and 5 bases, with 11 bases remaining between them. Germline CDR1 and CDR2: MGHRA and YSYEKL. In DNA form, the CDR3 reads TGCGCCAGCAGCCCTCCGGGAATTTATGGCTACACCTTC. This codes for CASSPPGIYGYTF.

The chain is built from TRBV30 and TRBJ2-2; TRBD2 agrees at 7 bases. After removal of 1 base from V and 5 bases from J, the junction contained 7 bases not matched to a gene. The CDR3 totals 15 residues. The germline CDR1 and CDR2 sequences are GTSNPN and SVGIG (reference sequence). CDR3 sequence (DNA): TGTGCCTGGAGTGGTCTAGCGGAACGGACCGGGGAGCTGTTTTTT. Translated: CAWSGLAERTGELFF. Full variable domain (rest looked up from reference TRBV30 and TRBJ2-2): SQTIHQWPATLVQPVGSPLSLECTVEGTSNPNLYWYRQAAGRGLQLLFYSVGIGQISSEVPQNLSASRPQDRQFILSSKKLLLSDSGFYLCAWSGLAERTGELFFGEGSRLTVL.